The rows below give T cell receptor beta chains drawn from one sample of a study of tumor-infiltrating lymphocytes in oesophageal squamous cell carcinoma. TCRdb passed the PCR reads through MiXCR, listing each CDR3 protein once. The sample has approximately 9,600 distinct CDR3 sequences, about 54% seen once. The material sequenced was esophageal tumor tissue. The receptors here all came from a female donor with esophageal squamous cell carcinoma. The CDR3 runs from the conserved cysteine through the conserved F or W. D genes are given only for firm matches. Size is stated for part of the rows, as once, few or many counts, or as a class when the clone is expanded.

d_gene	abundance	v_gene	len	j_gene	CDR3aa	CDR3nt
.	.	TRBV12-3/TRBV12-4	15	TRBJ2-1	CASSLLGGRGGEQFF	TGTGCCAGCAGTTTACTTGGCGGGAGAGGGGGTGAGCAGTTCTTC
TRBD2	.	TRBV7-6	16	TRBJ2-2	CASSNIGGSGAGELFF	TGTGCCAGCAGCAACATCGGCGGGAGTGGGGCCGGGGAGCTGTTTTTT
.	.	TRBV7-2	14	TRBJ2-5	CASSLGALTVQQYF	TGTGCCAGCAGCTTAGGGGCACTCACGGTACAGCAGTACTTC
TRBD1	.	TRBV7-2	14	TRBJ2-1	CASSLPQGYQTQFF	TGTGCCAGCAGCTTACCACAGGGGTACCAGACCCAGTTCTTC
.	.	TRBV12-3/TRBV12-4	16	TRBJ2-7	CASTTTGYTGSYEQYF	TGTGCCAGCACCACCACAGGGTACACCGGGTCCTACGAGCAGTACTTC
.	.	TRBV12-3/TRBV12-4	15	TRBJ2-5	CASSRGTGNNSPLHF	TGTGCCAGCAGTCGTGGGACGGGGAATAATTCACCCCTCCACTTC
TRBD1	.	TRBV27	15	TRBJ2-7	CASSSAGQGHYEQYF	TGTGCCAGCAGTTCCGCCGGACAGGGGCACTACGAGCAGTACTTC
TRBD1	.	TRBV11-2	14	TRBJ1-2	CASRSLDRADGYTF	TGTGCCAGCAGATCTTTGGACAGGGCAGATGGCTACACCTTC
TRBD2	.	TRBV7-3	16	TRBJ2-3	CASSKTSGSGVDTQYF	TGTGCCAGCAGCAAGACTAGCGGGAGCGGGGTAGATACGCAGTATTTT
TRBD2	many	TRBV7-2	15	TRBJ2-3	CASSPPGLGTDTQYF	TGTGCCAGCAGCCCTCCGGGACTAGGAACAGATACGCAGTATTTT
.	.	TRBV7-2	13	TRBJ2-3	CASSLPQADTQYF	TGTGCCAGCAGCTTACCGCAAGCGGATACGCAGTATTTT
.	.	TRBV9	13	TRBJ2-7	CASSEEPSYEQYF	TGTGCCAGCAGCGAGGAGCCCTCCTACGAGCAGTACTTC
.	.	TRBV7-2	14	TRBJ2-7	CASSLAAGTHEQYF	TGTGCCAGCAGCTTAGCGGCGGGAACCCACGAGCAGTACTTC
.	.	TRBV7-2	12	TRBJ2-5	CASSLDRETQYF	TGTGCCAGCAGCTTAGATCGGGAGACCCAGTACTTC
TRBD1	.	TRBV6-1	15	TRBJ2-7	CASSDWDSRNSPLHF	TGTGCCAGCAGTGACTGGGACAGTAGGAATTCACCCCTCCACTTC
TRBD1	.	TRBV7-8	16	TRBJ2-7	CATNSRRGQGGYEQYF	TGTGCCACCAATAGTAGGCGGGGACAGGGGGGCTACGAGCAGTACTTC
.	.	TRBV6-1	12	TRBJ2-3	CASSERGDTQYF	TGTGCCAGCAGTGAACGGGGGGATACGCAGTATTTT
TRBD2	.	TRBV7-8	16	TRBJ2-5	CASSLGVAGDQETQYF	TGTGCCAGCAGCTTAGGGGTAGCGGGAGACCAAGAGACCCAGTACTTC
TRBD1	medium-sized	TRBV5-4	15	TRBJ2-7	CASSTPGTGWREQYF	TGTGCCAGCAGCACCCCCGGGACAGGGTGGAGAGAGCAGTACTTC
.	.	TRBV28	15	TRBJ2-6	CASSSTKPGANVLTF	TGTGCCAGCAGTTCAACAAAGCCTGGGGCCAACGTCCTGACTTTC
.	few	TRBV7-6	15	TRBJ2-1	CASSRVGPQVHEQFF	TGTGCCAGCAGCCGGGTTGGGCCCCAGGTCCATGAGCAGTTCTTC
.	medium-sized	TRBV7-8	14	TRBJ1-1	CASTFGGGLTEAFF	TGTGCCAGCACGTTCGGAGGGGGTTTAACTGAAGCTTTCTTT
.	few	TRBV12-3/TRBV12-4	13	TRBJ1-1	CASSLTVNTEAFF	TGTGCCAGCAGTTTGACGGTGAACACTGAAGCTTTCTTT
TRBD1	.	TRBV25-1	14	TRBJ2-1	CASNREGADNEQFF	TGTGCCAGCAATCGCGAGGGGGCGGACAATGAGCAGTTCTTC
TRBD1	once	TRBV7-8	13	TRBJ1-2	CASSPTGVNGYTF	TGTGCCAGCAGCCCCACAGGGGTTAATGGCTACACCTTC
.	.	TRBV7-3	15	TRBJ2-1	CASSLERTSYNEQFF	TGTGCCAGCAGCTTAGAGCGGACCTCCTACAATGAGCAGTTCTTC
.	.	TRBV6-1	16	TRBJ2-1	CASSPLGIVSNNEQFF	TGTGCCAGCAGTCCCTTAGGGATAGTCTCGAACAATGAGCAGTTCTTC
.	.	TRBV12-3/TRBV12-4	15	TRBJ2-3	CASSPRRTSTDTQYF	TGTGCCAGCAGTCCCCGTAGGACTAGCACAGATACGCAGTATTTT
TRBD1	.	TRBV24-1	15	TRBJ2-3	CATSDTGTGTDTQYF	TGTGCCACCAGTGATACCGGGACAGGGACAGATACGCAGTATTTT
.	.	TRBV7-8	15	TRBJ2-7	CASSHARGAGYEQYF	TGTGCCAGCAGCCATGCCCGTGGGGCAGGCTACGAGCAGTACTTC
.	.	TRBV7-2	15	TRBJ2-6	CASSSGGSGANVLTF	TGTGCCAGCTCCTCCGGGGGATCTGGGGCCAACGTCCTGACTTTC
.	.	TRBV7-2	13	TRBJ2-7	CASSLGYSYEQYF	TGTGCCAGCAGCTTAGGGTACTCCTACGAGCAGTACTTC
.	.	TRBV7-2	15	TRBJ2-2	CASSLLLAGTGELFF	TGTGCCAGCAGCCTGTTACTAGCAGGGACCGGGGAGCTGTTTTTT
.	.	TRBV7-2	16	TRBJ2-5	CASSLDRRQPQETQYF	TGTGCCAGCAGCTTAGATCGCAGGCAACCCCAAGAGACCCAGTACTTC
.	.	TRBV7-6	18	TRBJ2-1	CASSLRRGDSLGYNEQFF	TGTGCCAGCAGCTTAAGGAGGGGGGACTCGCTCGGCTACAATGAGCAGTTCTTC
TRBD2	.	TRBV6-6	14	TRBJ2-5	CASSRDYNQETQYF	TGTGCCAGCAGCCGGGACTACAATCAAGAGACCCAGTACTTC
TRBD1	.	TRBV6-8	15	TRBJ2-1	CASSRWDSPYNEQFF	TGTGCCAGCAGTCGATGGGACAGCCCCTACAATGAGCAGTTCTTC
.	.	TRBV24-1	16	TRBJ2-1	CATSDPQGGAMGEQFF	TGTGCCACCAGTGATCCTCAGGGTGGGGCTATGGGTGAGCAGTTCTTC
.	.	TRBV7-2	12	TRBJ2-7	CASSFAYYEQYF	TGTGCCAGCAGCTTCGCATACTACGAGCAGTACTTC
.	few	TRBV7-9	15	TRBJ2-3	CASKRAVPAADTQYF	TGTGCCAGCAAAAGGGCGGTACCGGCTGCAGATACGCAGTATTTT
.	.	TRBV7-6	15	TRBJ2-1	CASSLFFAGENEQFF	TGTGCTAGCAGCTTATTTTTTGCAGGGGAAAATGAGCAGTTCTTC
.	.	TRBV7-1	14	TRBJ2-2	CASSPRENTGELFF	TGTGCCAGCAGCCCCCGGGAAAACACCGGGGAGCTGTTTTTT
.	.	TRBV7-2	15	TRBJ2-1	CASSFSTWAGNEQFF	TGTGCCAGCAGTTTCTCAACATGGGCCGGGAATGAGCAGTTCTTC
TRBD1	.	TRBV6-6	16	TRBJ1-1	CASSYFRDRVNTEAFF	TGTGCCAGCAGTTACTTCAGGGACAGGGTAAACACTGAAGCTTTCTTT
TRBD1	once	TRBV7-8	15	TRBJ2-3	CASSLGQGGTDTQYF	TGTGCCAGCAGCTTAGGACAGGGGGGCACAGATACGCAGTATTTT
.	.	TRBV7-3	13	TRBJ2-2	CASSNGPSGELFF	TGTGCCAGCAGTAATGGACCCAGCGGGGAGCTGTTTTTT
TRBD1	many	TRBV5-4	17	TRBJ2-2	CASSLGSGTGGHGELFF	TGTGCCAGCAGCTTGGGTTCCGGGACAGGGGGCCACGGGGAGCTGTTTTTT
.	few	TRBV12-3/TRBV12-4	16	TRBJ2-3	CASSTRRGAGTDTQYF	TGTGCCAGCAGCACCAGACGGGGGGCGGGCACAGATACGCAGTATTTT
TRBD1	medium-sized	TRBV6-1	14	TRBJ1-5	CASSVRQGGQPQHF	TGTGCCAGCAGTGTACGACAGGGGGGACAGCCCCAGCATTTT
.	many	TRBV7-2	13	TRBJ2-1	CASSHTWGNEQFF	TGTGCCAGCAGCCATACGTGGGGGAATGAGCAGTTCTTC
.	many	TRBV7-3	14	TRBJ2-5	CASSPRGRGETQYF	TGTGCCAGCAGCCCCAGGGGGCGGGGGGAGACCCAGTACTTC